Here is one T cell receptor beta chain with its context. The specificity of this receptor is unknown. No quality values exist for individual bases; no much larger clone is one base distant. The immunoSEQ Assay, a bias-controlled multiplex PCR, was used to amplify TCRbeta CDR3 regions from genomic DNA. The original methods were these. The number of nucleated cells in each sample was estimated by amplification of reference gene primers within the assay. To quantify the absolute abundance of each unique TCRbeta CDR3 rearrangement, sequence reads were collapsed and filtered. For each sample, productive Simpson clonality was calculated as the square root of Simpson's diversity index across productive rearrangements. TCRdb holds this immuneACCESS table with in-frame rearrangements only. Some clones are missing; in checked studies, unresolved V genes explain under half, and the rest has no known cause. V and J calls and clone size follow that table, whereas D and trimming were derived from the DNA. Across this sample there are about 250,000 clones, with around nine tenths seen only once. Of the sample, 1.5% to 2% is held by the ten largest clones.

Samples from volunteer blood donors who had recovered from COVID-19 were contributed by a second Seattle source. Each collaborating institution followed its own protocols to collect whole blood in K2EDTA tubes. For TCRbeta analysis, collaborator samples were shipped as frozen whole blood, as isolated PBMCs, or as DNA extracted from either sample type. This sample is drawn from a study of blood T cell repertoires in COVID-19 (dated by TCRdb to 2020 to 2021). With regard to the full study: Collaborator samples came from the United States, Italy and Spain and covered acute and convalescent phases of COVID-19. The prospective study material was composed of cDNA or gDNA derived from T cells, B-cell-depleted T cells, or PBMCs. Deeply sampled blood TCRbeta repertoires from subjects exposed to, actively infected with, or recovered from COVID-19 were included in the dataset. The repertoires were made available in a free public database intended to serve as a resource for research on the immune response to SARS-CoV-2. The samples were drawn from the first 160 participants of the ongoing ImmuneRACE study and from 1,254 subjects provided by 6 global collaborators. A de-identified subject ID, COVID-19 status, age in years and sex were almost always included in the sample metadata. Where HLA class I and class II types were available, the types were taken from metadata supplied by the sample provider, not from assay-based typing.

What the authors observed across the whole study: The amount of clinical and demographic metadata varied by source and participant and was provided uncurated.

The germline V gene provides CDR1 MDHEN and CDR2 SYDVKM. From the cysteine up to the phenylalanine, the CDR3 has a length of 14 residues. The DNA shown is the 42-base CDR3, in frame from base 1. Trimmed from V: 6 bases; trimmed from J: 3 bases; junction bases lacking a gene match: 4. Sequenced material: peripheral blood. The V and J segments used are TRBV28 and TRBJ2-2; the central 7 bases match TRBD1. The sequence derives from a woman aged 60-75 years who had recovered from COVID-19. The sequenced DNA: TGTGCCAGCAGACGGACAGGATACACCGGGGAGCTGTTTTTT. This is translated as CASRRTGYTGELFF.